This TCR beta chain was documented in a study of T cells in Graves' hyperthyroidism and ophthalmopathy. As to this clonotype: What it recognizes is unknown.

The source material, RNA transcripts, was used to amplify TCR beta CDR3 regions. Initially, a first-round RT-PCR of the TCR CDR3 employed the HTBI primer set. A single record per CDR3 protein comes from TCRdb applying MiXCR to the multiplex PCR reads. Altogether approximately 510,000 distinct CDR3 sequences are present, under 25% being singletons, with the ten largest covering 26%. Study-level results: Separation of ophthalmopathy from stable hyperthyroidism was achieved by a 13 V-J model.

Patients were excluded for uncontrolled infection, other autoimmune disease, pregnancy or lactation. This CDR3 comprises 16 residues. The germline V gene has CDR1 LGHDT and CDR2 YNNKEL (reference sequence). With V trimmed by 0 bases and J by 4 bases, 4 bases remained unmatched. Material: blood. The sequence was collected from a man between 18 and 29 years old with Graves' hyperthyroidism. This chain joins TRBV3-1 and TRBJ2-2, with 8 nucleotides matching TRBD1. The CDR3 DNA reads TGTGCCAGCAGCCAAGAGGACAGGGCGGGCACCGGGGAGCTGTTTTTT. It encodes CASSQEDRAGTGELFF.